Listed below are T cell receptor beta chains from one sample, sequenced in a study of T cell repertoires in cytomegalovirus infection. TCRdb re-called the reads with MiXCR, one entry per CDR3 protein. Of about 360,000 distinct CDR3 sequences in the sample, roughly 34% were seen once. Their specific antigens are unknown. Specimen: cultured PBMCs, collected from culture after CMV antigen stimulation. The receptors originated from a human donor in good health (CMV status not recorded). Some clones in this sample may be carry-over from other donors' samples. The CDR3 runs from the conserved cysteine through the conserved F or W. Fields, in order: V gene, J gene, clone size, CDR3 protein. Part of the rows lack a size; the others show once, few, many or a class for expanded clones.

>TRBV20-1|TRBJ2-5|few
CSASTKETQYF
>TRBV7-6|TRBJ2-1|-
CASSVLAGSDDEQFF
>TRBV10-3|TRBJ2-1|-
CAISDRAGAEGEQFF
>TRBV27|TRBJ2-2|-
CASSFTPSGRGRFTGELFF
>TRBV28|TRBJ2-7|-
CASSLGQGEQYF
>TRBV5-4|TRBJ1-1|-
CASSLQGERTEAFF
>TRBV19|TRBJ2-2|-
CASSINPAGVANTGELFF
>TRBV2|TRBJ2-1|-
CASNSGSYNEQFF
>TRBV19|TRBJ1-1|-
CASGGGRWNTEAFF
>TRBV20-1|TRBJ2-7|-
CSAEGARGAYEQYF
>TRBV7-8|TRBJ2-2|-
CASSFPLLAGTSSELFF
>TRBV2|TRBJ2-3|-
CASSIIAGGPMDTQYF
>TRBV7-9|TRBJ1-2|few
CASSFGRRGYTF
>TRBV7-2|TRBJ1-6|few
CASSLVQLYSPLHF
>TRBV28|TRBJ2-5|-
CASSDGQGAWYQETQYF
>TRBV5-6|TRBJ1-2|few
CASSPYPGQANYGYTF
>TRBV20-1|TRBJ1-5|-
CSAGRSVGGGDQPQHF
>TRBV19|TRBJ1-1|-
CASSIEGRRNTEAFF
>TRBV12-3/TRBV12-4|TRBJ1-5|few
CASSAEGGGNQPQHF
>TRBV28|TRBJ1-2|few
CASSLQLNYGYTF
>TRBV15|TRBJ2-7|-
CATSRVIAGEDEQYF
>TRBV6-6|TRBJ1-4|few
CASTAGTRNEKLFF
>TRBV6-6|TRBJ2-1|-
CASRGEGGYYNEQFF
>TRBV5-3|TRBJ2-5|-
CASSNGRDRGRGETQYF
>TRBV7-8|TRBJ1-1|-
CASSFGGLGTEAFF
>TRBV4-1|TRBJ2-3|few
CASSLTSGSATDTQYF
>TRBV7-6|TRBJ2-3|few
CASSPLAERTDTQYF
>TRBV7-8|TRBJ1-2|many
CASSSQSGDSCRF
>TRBV7-6|TRBJ2-3|-
CASSLGSAGPPPDTQYF
>TRBV4-3|TRBJ1-2|few
CASSQANGGLYGYTF
>TRBV5-4|TRBJ2-1|-
CASSADGGTVNEQFF
>TRBV12-3/TRBV12-4|TRBJ2-6|few
CASSFQVGTHSGANVLTF
>TRBV18|TRBJ2-7|-
CASSQIPRGGPSSYEQYF
>TRBV29-1|TRBJ2-7|-
CSVRDSNSYEQYF
>TRBV10-3|TRBJ1-1|few
CAISNRDRGPEAFF
>TRBV6-2/TRBV6-3|TRBJ2-5|-
CASTPTGLLRETQYF
>TRBV7-2|TRBJ1-5|few
CASSLVFGSSQPQHF
>TRBV7-8|TRBJ1-1|few
CASSLGLGLGEAFF
>TRBV11-3|TRBJ1-4|few
CASSQGLTNEKLFF